Listed here is a single T cell receptor (beta chain). CDR3 length: 15 amino acids. Germline V gene data show CDR1 as ENHRY and CDR2 as SYGVKD. V lost 6 bases, J lost 7 bases, and 16 bases lay in between. The source of the sample is a study of blood T cell repertoires in COVID-19. Study at large: The cDNA or gDNA used as material had been derived from T cells, B-cell-depleted T cells, or PBMCs.

The table came from immunoSEQ multiplex PCR; TCRdb's copy has only in-frame clones and leaves some out. Among about 59,000 clones listed, 70% to 85% were seen once. The V and J genes are TRBV10-3 and TRBJ1-6, with TRBD1 as a possible D gene (5 bases). The TCR comes from a man aged 80 or over with acute or convalescent COVID-19. Sequenced: peripheral blood. The CDR3: CAIRAGLISNSPLHF. In DNA form, the CDR3 reads TGTGCCATCAGGGCGGGACTTATCTCGAATTCACCCCTCCACTTT.